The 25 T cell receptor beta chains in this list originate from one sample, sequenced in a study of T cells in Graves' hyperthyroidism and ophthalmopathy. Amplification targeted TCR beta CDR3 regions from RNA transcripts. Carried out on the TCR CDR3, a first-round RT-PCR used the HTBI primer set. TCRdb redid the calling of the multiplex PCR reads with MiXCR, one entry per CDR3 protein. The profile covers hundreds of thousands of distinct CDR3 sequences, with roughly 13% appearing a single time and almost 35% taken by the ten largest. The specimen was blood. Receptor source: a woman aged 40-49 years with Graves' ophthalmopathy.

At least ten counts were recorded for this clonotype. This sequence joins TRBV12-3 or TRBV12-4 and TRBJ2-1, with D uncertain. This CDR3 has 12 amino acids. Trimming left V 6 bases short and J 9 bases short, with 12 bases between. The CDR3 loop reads CASSPWASEQFF. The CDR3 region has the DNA TGTGCCAGCAGCCCATGGGCGAGTGAGCAGTTCTTC.

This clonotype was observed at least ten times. The DNA of the CDR3 is TGTGCCAGCAGTCTTCCATCGGGACTGTACAATGAGCAGTTCTTC. It specifies CASSLPSGLYNEQFF. The chain links TRBV28 to TRBJ2-1; tentative D call: TRBD2 (6 bases). Germline V gene lookup returns CDR1 MDHEN and CDR2 SYDVKM. V was trimmed by 5 bases and J by 4 bases, leaving 15 bases between them. CDR3 length: 15 amino acids. The variable domain in full, with the rest retrieved from reference TRBV28 and TRBJ2-1, is DVKVTQSSRYLVKRTGEKVFLECVQDMDHENMFWYRQDPGLGLRLIYFSYDVKMKEKGDIPEGYSVSREKKERFSLILESASTNQTSMYLCASSLPSGLYNEQFFGPGTRLTVL.

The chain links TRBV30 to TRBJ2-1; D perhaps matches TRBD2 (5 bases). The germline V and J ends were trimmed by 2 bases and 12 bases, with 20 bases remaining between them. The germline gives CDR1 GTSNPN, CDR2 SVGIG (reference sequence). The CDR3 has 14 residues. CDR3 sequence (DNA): TGTGCCTGGAGTACCCCGGGCGTGTCGGCGGGGCAGTTCTTC. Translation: CAWSTPGVSAGQFF.

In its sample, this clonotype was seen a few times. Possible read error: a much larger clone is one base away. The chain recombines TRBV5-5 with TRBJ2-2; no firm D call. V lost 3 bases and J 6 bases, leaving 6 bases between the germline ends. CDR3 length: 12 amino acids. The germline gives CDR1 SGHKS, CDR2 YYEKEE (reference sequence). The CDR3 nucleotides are TGTGCCAGCAGCTCCAGCGCCGGGGAGCTGTTTTTT. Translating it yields CASSSSAGELFF. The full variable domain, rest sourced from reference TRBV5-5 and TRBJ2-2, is DAGVTQSPTHLIKTRGQQVTLRCSPISGHKSVSWYQQVLGQGPQFIFQYYEKEERGRGNFPDRFSARQFPNYSSELNVNALLLGDSALYLCASSSSAGELFFGEGSRLTVL.

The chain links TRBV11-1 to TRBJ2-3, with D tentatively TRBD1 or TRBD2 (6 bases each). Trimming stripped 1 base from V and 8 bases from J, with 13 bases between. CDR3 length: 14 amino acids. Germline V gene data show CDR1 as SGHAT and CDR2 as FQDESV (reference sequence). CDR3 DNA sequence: TGTGCCAGCAGCTTAGGGGGGGCACGGGGTACGCAGTATTTT. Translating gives CASSLGGARGTQYF. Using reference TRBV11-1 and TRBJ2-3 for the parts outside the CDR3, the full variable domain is EAEVAQSPRYKITEKSQAVAFWCDPISGHATLYWYRQILGQGPELLVQFQDESVVDDSQLPKDRFSAERLKGVDSTLKIQPAELGDSAMYLCASSLGGARGTQYFGPGTRLTVL.

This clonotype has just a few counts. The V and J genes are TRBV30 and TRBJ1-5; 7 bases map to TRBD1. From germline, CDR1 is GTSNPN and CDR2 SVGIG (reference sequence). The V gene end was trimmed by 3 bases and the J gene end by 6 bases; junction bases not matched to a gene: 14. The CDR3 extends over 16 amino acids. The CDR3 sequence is CAWRQTGTGAGQPQHF. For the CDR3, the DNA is TGTGCCTGGAGGCAAACGGGAACAGGGGCGGGTCAGCCCCAGCATTTT.

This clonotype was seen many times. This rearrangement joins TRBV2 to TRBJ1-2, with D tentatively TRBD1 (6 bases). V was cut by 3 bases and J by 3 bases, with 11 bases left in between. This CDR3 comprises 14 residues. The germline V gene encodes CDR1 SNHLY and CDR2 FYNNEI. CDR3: CASSEGGSHYGYTF. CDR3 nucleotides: TGTGCCAGCAGTGAGGGGGGCAGTCACTATGGCTACACCTTC.

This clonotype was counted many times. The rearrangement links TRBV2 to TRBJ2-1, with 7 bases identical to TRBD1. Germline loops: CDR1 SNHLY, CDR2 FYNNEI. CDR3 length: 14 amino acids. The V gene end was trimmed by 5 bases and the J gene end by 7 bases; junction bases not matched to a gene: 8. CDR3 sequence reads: CASSYPGQMNEQFF. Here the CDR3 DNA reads TGTGCCAGCAGTTACCCGGGACAGATGAATGAGCAGTTCTTC.

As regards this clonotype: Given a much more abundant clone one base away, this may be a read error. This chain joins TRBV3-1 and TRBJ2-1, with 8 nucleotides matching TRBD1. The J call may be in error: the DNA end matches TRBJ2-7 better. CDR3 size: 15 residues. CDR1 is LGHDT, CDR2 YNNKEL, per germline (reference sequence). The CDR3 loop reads CASSPRGQVYNEQYF. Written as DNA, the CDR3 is TGTGCCAGCAGCCCGCGGGGACAGGTGTACAATGAGCAGTACTTC.

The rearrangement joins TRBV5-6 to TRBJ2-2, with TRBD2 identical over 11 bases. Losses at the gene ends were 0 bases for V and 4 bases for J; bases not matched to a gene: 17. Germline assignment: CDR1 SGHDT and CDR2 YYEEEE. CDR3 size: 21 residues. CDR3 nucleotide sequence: TGTGCCAGCAGCTTGGAGGTTGGATTTGGACTAGCGGGTCGGGTCACCGGGGAGCTGTTTTTT. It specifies CASSLEVGFGLAGRVTGELFF.

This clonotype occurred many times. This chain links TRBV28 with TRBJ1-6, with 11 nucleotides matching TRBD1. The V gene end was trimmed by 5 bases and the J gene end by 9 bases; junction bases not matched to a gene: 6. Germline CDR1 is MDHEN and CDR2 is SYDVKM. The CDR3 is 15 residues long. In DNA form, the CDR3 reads TGTGCCAGCAGTGCGGACAGGGGGCTTGTTTCACCCCTCCACTTT. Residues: CASSADRGLVSPLHF.

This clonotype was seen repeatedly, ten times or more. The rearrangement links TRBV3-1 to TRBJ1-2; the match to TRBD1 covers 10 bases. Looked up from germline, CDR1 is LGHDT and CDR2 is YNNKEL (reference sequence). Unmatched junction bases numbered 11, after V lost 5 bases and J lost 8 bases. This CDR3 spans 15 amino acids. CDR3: CASSKAGTGAFGYTF. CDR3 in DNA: TGTGCCAGCAGCAAAGCGGGGACAGGGGCTTTCGGCTACACCTTC.

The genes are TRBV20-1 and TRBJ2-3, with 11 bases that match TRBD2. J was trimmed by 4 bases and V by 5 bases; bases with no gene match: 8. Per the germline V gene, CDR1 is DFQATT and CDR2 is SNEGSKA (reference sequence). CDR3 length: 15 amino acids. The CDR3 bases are TGCAGTGCTCCCCTAGCGGGGGGTTTTTCAGATACGCAGTATTTT. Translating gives CSAPLAGGFSDTQYF.

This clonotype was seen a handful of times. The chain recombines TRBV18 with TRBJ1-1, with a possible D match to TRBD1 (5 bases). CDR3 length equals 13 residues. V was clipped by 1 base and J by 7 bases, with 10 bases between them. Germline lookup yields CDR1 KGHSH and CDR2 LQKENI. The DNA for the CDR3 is TGTGCCAGCTCACCACGGGGCGGGAATGAAGCTTTCTTT. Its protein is CASSPRGGNEAFF.

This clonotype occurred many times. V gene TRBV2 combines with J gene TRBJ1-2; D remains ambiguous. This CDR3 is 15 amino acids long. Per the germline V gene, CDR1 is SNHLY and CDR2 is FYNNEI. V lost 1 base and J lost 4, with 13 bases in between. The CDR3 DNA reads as TGTGCCAGCAGTGAAGATTTTAACAGATTCTATGGCTACACCTTC. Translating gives CASSEDFNRFYGYTF.

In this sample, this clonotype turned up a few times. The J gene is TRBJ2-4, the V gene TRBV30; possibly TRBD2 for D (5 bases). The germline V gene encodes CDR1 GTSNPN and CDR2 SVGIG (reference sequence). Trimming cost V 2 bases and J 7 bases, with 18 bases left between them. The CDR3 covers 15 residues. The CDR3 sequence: CAWSPLDAGWNIQYF. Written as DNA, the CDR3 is TGTGCCTGGAGTCCCCTAGATGCGGGTTGGAACATTCAGTACTTC.

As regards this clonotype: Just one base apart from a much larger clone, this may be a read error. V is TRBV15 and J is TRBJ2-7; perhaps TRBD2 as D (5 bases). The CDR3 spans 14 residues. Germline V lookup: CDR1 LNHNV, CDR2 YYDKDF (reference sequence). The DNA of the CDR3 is TGTGCCATCAGCAGAAAACGGGACTCCTACGAGCAGTACTTC. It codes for CAISRKRDSYEQYF.

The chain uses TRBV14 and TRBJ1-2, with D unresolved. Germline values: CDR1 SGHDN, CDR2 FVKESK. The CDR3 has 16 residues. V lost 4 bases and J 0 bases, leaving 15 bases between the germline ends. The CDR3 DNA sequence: TGTGCCAGCAGCCGCATTAAACCCCGGTCTAACTATGGCTACACCTTC. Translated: CASSRIKPRSNYGYTF.

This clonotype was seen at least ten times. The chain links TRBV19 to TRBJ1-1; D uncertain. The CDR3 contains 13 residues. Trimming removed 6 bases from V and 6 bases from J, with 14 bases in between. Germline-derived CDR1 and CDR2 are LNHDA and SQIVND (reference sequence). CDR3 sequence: CASRTIQPPEAFF. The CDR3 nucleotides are TGTGCCAGTAGGACGATACAGCCCCCTGAAGCTTTCTTT.

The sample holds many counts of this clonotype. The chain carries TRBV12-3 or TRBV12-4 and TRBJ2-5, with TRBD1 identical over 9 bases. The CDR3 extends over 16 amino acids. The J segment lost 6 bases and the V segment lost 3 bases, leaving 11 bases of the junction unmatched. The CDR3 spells CASSFWSGQGMKTQYF. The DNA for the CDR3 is TGTGCCAGCAGTTTCTGGTCCGGACAGGGGATGAAGACCCAGTACTTC.

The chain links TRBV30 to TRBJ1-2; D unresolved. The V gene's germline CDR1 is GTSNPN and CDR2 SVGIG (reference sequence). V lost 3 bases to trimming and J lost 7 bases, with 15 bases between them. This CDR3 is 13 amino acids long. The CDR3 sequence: CAWSRPPDRGYTF. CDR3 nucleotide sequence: TGTGCCTGGAGCCGACCTCCTGACCGTGGCTACACCTTC.

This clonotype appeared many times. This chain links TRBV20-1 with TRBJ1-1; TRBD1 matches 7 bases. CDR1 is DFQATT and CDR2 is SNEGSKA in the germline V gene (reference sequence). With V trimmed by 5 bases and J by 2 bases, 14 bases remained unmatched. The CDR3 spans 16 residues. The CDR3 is CSASAGGRSSNTEAFF. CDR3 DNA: TGCAGTGCTTCGGCAGGGGGTCGAAGCTCTAACACTGAAGCTTTCTTT.

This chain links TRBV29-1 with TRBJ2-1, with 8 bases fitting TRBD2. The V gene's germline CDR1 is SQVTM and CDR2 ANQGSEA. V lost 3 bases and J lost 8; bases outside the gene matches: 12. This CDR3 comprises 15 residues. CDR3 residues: CSVEGGTSPLHEQFF. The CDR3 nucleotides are TGCAGCGTTGAGGGAGGGACTAGTCCTTTGCATGAGCAGTTCTTC.

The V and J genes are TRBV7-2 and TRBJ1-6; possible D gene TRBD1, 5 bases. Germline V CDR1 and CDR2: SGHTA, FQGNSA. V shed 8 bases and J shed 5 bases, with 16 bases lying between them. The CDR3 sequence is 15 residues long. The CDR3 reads CASGFRDLDNSPLHF. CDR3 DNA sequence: TGTGCCAGCGGATTCCGGGACTTGGATAATTCACCCCTCCACTTT.

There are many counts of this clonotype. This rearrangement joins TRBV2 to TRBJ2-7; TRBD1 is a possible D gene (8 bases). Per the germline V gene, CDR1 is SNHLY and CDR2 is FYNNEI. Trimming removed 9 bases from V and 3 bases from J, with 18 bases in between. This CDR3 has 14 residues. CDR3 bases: TGTGCCAGTGTCACAGGGGGGGCCTTCTACGAGCAGTACTTC. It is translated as CASVTGGAFYEQYF.